These 14 T cell receptor beta chains were sequenced from one sample in a study of coeliac disease. Repertoires were generated with immunoSEQ multiplex PCR, while TCRdb's copy carries only in-frame clones and drops some. The sample lists around 6,500 clones; about two thirds were seen once. These TCRs' antigens remain unknown. Whole-study findings and limits: Lower clonality than controls marked TRB and TRG repertoires from active celiac intraepithelial and lamina propria samples.

The sample was lamina propria lymphocytes from the gut. These receptors came from a woman aged 18-29 years with active celiac disease.

The chain uses TRBV11-3 and TRBJ1-1; the D is unclear. This CDR3 is 12 amino acids long. CDR1 SGHNT and CDR2 YENEEA come from the germline V gene. V was clipped by 6 bases and J by 1 base, with 6 bases between them. The CDR3 sequence: CASRAKNTEAFF. For the CDR3, the DNA is TGTGCCAGCAGGGCAAAGAACACTGAAGCTTTCTTT.

The CDR3 DNA follows: TGTGCCTGGAGTCCCGGGACAGGGATGGTCGGGAAGACCCAGTACTTC. Its translation: CAWSPGTGMVGKTQYF. The chain joins TRBV30 to TRBJ2-5; 9 bases map to TRBD1. CDR1 GTSNPN and CDR2 SVGIG come from the germline V gene (reference sequence). V was clipped by 2 bases and J by 6 bases; unmatched bases: 13. The CDR3 has 16 amino acids. Full variable domain (remainder filled in from reference TRBV30 and TRBJ2-5): SQTIHQWPATLVQPVGSPLSLECTVEGTSNPNLYWYRQAAGRGLQLLFYSVGIGQISSEVPQNLSASRPQDRQFILSSKKLLLSDSGFYLCAWSPGTGMVGKTQYFGPGTRLLVL.

The chain carries TRBV5-5 and TRBJ2-7, with TRBD2 matching over 10 bases. The ends lost 3 bases at V and 2 bases at J; junction bases unmatched: 11. CDR1 SGHKS and CDR2 YYEKEE come from the germline V gene (reference sequence). This CDR3 spans 17 amino acids. In DNA form, the CDR3 reads TGTGCCAGCAGCTCCTTTGTACTAGCGGGGCAGACCTACGAGCAGTACTTC. Its translation is CASSSFVLAGQTYEQYF.

This rearrangement joins TRBV11-2 to TRBJ2-1; possible D gene TRBD1, 5 bases. Trimming stripped 3 bases from V and 1 base from J, with 16 bases between. CDR1 SGHAT and CDR2 FQNNGV come from the germline V gene. This CDR3 comprises 17 residues. CDR3: CASSFYIGKGSYNEQFF. Written as DNA, the CDR3 is TGTGCCAGCAGCTTTTATATTGGGAAGGGGTCCTACAATGAGCAGTTCTTC.

The chain carries TRBV6-1 and TRBJ2-1, with 7 positions matching TRBD2. The CDR3 length is 14 residues. Germline trimming cut 4 bases from V and 1 base from J; bases unmatched to any gene: 1. Germline lookup yields CDR1 MNHNS and CDR2 SASEGT. CDR3 sequence reads: CASSGGGSYNEQFF. In DNA, the CDR3 is TGTGCCAGCAGTGGGGGGGGGTCCTACAATGAGCAGTTCTTC.

This clone was seen a single time. This chain links TRBV30 with TRBJ1-1; D not resolved. CDR1 is GTSNPN and CDR2 is SVGIG in the germline V gene (reference sequence). Trimming removed 6 bases from V and 1 base from J, with 6 bases in between. The CDR3 sequence is 11 residues long. The DNA of the CDR3 is TGTGCCTGCGAGAGGAACACTGAAGCTTTCTTT. Protein product: CACERNTEAFF.

The chain is built from TRBV9 and TRBJ1-6; possible D gene TRBD1, 5 bases. The CDR3 runs to 17 residues. With 0 bases removed from V and 10 bases from J, the gap between germline ends came to 20 bases. The germline CDR1 and CDR2 sequences are SGDLS and YYNGEE. In nucleotides, the CDR3 is TGTGCCAGCAGCGTAGACTCGGGAGGGGCTCGAGGGTCACCCCTCCACTTT. It yields the protein CASSVDSGGARGSPLHF.

This clone was seen only a few times. The rearrangement links TRBV6-6 to TRBJ2-2, with D possibly TRBD2 on 5 matching bases. Germline V lookup: CDR1 MNHNY, CDR2 SVGAGI (reference sequence). The length of the CDR3 is 12 residues. V was shortened by 3 bases and J by 6 bases, with 5 bases between the two germline ends. The CDR3 DNA follows: TGTGCCAGCAGTTATAGCGCCGGGGAGCTGTTTTTT. Translation: CASSYSAGELFF.

The gene calls are TRBV10-3 and TRBJ1-4; maybe TRBD1 (5 bases). The V and J ends lost 0 bases and 6 bases respectively, with 8 bases between them. This CDR3 has 14 amino acids. Germline-derived CDR1 and CDR2 are ENHRY and SYGVKD. The CDR3 nucleotides are TGTGCCATCAGTGAGTCAGCGGGGGATGAAAAACTGTTTTTT. This translates into CAISESAGDEKLFF.

This clone was counted between two and nine times. The rearrangement links TRBV6-1 to TRBJ2-2; D remains unclear. Germline lookup yields CDR1 MNHNS and CDR2 SASEGT. The CDR3 runs to 15 residues. Trimming shortened V by 0 bases and J by 1 base, and 6 bases separated the two germline ends. CDR3 nucleotides: TGTGCCAGCAGTGAAGCCCCAGGGAACACCGGGGAGCTGTTTTTT. Its protein product is CASSEAPGNTGELFF.

DNA of the CDR3: TGTGCCGGAGGGACTGATAATGGCTACACCTTC. This translates into CAGGTDNGYTF. V and J are TRBV6-5 and TRBJ1-2; maybe TRBD1 (5 bases). This CDR3 has 11 residues. The ends were cut back, 11 bases at V and 6 bases at J, with 13 bases in the middle. Germline V gives CDR1 MNHEY, CDR2 SVGAGI.

The sample holds one count of this clone. The chain uses TRBV6-1 and TRBJ1-1; 8 nucleotides match TRBD1. Germline CDR1 reads MNHNS; CDR2 reads SASEGT. Trimming at V came to 4 bases and at J to 5 bases, leaving 9 bases not matched to a gene. The CDR3 covers 15 residues. The CDR3 region is CASSGRTGWRTEAFF. The DNA for the CDR3 is TGTGCCAGCAGTGGTCGGACAGGGTGGAGAACTGAAGCTTTCTTT.

The V call is TRBV18, the J call TRBJ1-1; the D is unclear. Trimming removed 3 bases from V and 1 base from J, with 6 bases in between. Germline loops: CDR1 KGHSH, CDR2 LQKENI. The CDR3 contains 13 residues. The DNA of the CDR3 is TGTGCCAGCTCACCGGGGAGGAACACTGAAGCTTTCTTT. This encodes CASSPGRNTEAFF.

V usage is TRBV27 and J usage is TRBJ1-2; no clear D gene. The CDR3 sequence is 13 residues long. The germline V and J ends were trimmed by 2 bases and 0 bases, with 4 bases remaining between them. Germline V lookup: CDR1 MNHEY, CDR2 SMNVEV (reference sequence). CDR3: CASSLHSNYGYTF. CDR3 sequence (DNA): TGTGCCAGCAGTTTACATTCTAACTATGGCTACACCTTC.